What follows are 26 T cell receptor beta chains derived from one specimen sequenced in a study of metastatic and nonmetastatic thyroid tumors (dated by TCRdb to the early 2020s). No treatment had been received by any patient before thyroid surgery. Libraries were built with PCR. The data were produced on an Illumina HiSeq 4000. TCRdb ran its own pipeline on the public reads, namely fastp trimming at Q25 and MiXCR clone calling, and kept in-frame beta chains. The sample table records roughly 20,000 clones; roughly 31% of these occur just once. The ten largest clones take up approximately 14% of the sample. Sample: blood. Receptors were obtained from a female donor with papillary thyroid cancer or a benign thyroid nodule (not recorded which). Some clones in this sample may be carry-over from other donors' samples.

This clone came up many times. This chain connects TRBV2 to TRBJ2-1; 9 positions match TRBD1. Germline V gene sequence: CDR1 SNHLY, CDR2 FYNNEI. The CDR3 is made up of 16 amino acids. V gave up 2 bases and J gave up 6 bases; unmatched junction bases: 8. The DNA for the CDR3 is TGTGCCAGCAGTGAATGGGACAGGGTAACGGGCAATGAGCAGTTCTTC. Translating it yields CASSEWDRVTGNEQFF.

By frequency in the sample, this clone is medium-sized (0.01 to 0.1%). The V call is TRBV20-1, the J call TRBJ2-2; 11 nucleotides match TRBD1. Trimming removed 6 bases from V and 3 bases from J; junction bases left unmatched: 6. Germline V gene sequence: CDR1 DFQATT, CDR2 SNEGSKA (reference sequence). CDR3 length equals 15 residues. CDR3 sequence: CSAPGQGADTGELFF. The CDR3 coding sequence is TGCAGTGCGCCCGGACAGGGGGCAGACACCGGGGAGCTGTTTTTT.

The chain carries TRBV28 and TRBJ1-4, with TRBD1 identical over 9 bases. With 2 bases clipped from V and 6 bases from J, the junction kept 4 bases outside the gene matches. The germline V gene encodes CDR1 MDHEN and CDR2 SYDVKM. The CDR3 contains 15 residues. CDR3 in amino acids: CASSLRDRAYEKLFF. The CDR3 DNA reads TGTGCCAGCAGTTTACGGGACAGGGCGTATGAAAAACTGTTTTTT.

The V and J genes are TRBV10-3 and TRBJ1-1, with D perhaps matching TRBD1 (6 bases). This CDR3 is built from 14 residues. V shed 3 bases and J shed 1 base, with 9 bases lying between them. Germline loops: CDR1 ENHRY, CDR2 SYGVKD. The CDR3 nucleotides read TGTGCCATCAGTGAAGCAGGGGAGAACACTGAAGCTTTCTTT. Translation: CAISEAGENTEAFF.

The chain combines TRBV2 with TRBJ1-2; maybe TRBD1 (6 bases). Germline CDR1 reads SNHLY; CDR2 reads FYNNEI. Trimming cost V 3 bases and J 7 bases, with 12 bases left between them. There are 13 residues in the CDR3. Here the CDR3 reads CASSEGGLPGYTF. CDR3 DNA sequence: TGTGCCAGCAGTGAGGGGGGCCTACCTGGCTACACCTTC.

Relative to its sample, this clone is medium-sized. V usage is TRBV7-8 and J usage is TRBJ2-7; tentatively, D is TRBD1 (5 bases). The germline gives CDR1 SGHVS, CDR2 FQNEAQ. Trimming shortened V by 3 bases and J by 1 base, and 10 bases separated the two germline ends. This CDR3 is 14 amino acids long. CDR3 sequence reads: CASSLGPPSYEQYF. The CDR3 region has the DNA TGTGCCAGCAGCTTGGGGCCTCCGTCCTACGAGCAGTACTTC. Combining the CDR3 with reference TRBV7-8 and TRBJ2-7 gives the whole variable domain GAGVSQSPRYKVAKRGQDVALRCDPISGHVSLFWYQQALGQGPEFLTYFQNEAQLDKSGLPSDRFFAERPEGSVSTLKIQRTQQEDSAVYLCASSLGPPSYEQYFGPGTRLTVT.

The J gene is TRBJ2-1, the V gene TRBV5-1, with TRBD2 matching over 7 bases. CDR3 size: 14 residues. J lost 7 bases, V lost 6 bases, and 10 bases had no gene match. Germline V gene lookup returns CDR1 SGHRS and CDR2 YFSETQ. The CDR3 region is CASTGLVGMNEQFF. The CDR3 DNA is TGCGCCAGCACTGGACTAGTGGGAATGAATGAGCAGTTCTTC.

This chain connects TRBV11-2 to TRBJ1-1; D is unresolved. Germline loops: CDR1 SGHAT, CDR2 FQNNGV. This CDR3 comprises 13 residues. Between the trimmed V and J ends, which lost 0 bases and 1 base, there was a span of 3 bases. CDR3 sequence: CASSLERNTEAFF. The CDR3 DNA is TGTGCCAGCAGCTTAGAACGGAACACTGAAGCTTTCTTT.

This clone was counted once. The rearrangement links TRBV10-2 to TRBJ1-5, with D possibly being TRBD1 (5 bases). Trimming cost V 4 bases and J 6 bases, with 16 bases left between them. Germline lookup yields CDR1 WSHSY and CDR2 SAAADI. The CDR3 runs to 15 residues. The CDR3 nucleotides are TGCGCCAGCAGTGGTATCGGACACCCTACTCAGCCCCAGCATTTT. Translating gives CASSGIGHPTQPQHF.

In its sample, this clone is medium-sized. This chain joins TRBV12-5 and TRBJ1-2; maybe TRBD1 (6 bases). This CDR3 is built from 11 residues. V gave up 11 bases and J gave up 4 bases, with 11 bases separating them. From germline, CDR1 is LGHNT and CDR2 FRNRAP. CDR3 residues: CAGGQTYGYTF. The CDR3 DNA reads as TGTGCTGGCGGACAGACCTATGGCTACACCTTC.

There are many counts of this clone. The V and J genes are TRBV7-2 and TRBJ1-2, with D possibly matching TRBD1 (6 bases). Germline V gene sequence: CDR1 SGHTA, CDR2 FQGNSA. The CDR3 spans 13 residues. V lost 0 bases to trimming and J lost 6 bases, with 8 bases between them. In nucleotides, the CDR3 is TGTGCCAGCAGCTTAGCGCGACAGGATGGCTACACCTTC. Translation: CASSLARQDGYTF.

By its share, this clone is medium-sized. The chain employs TRBV7-6 and TRBJ1-3; D is perhaps TRBD1 (5 bases). The CDR3 consists of 15 residues. The germline V gene has CDR1 SGHVS and CDR2 FNYEAQ. V lost 5 bases and J 4 bases, leaving 15 bases between the germline ends. CDR3 in amino acids: CASSRAGTRGNTIYF. The CDR3 DNA reads TGTGCCAGCAGCCGAGCCGGGACGCGAGGAAACACCATATATTTT. Based on the CDR3 plus reference TRBV7-6 and TRBJ1-3, the full variable domain is GAGVSQSPRYKVTKRGQDVALRCDPISGHVSLYWYRQALGQGPEFLTYFNYEAQQDKSGLPNDRFSAERPEGSISTLTIQRTEQRDSAMYRCASSRAGTRGNTIYFGEGSWLTVV.

This clone was detected many times. The chain is built from TRBV4-3 and TRBJ1-6; D unclear. With 0 bases removed from V and 8 bases from J, the gap between germline ends came to 14 bases. This CDR3 has 16 amino acids. Germline CDR1 and CDR2: LGHNA and YSLEER. The CDR3 region has the DNA TGCGCCAGCAGCCAAGATTACGGACTATTGGATTCACCCCTCCACTTT. Its translation is CASSQDYGLLDSPLHF.

This chain uses TRBV9 with TRBJ2-1; tentatively, D is TRBD1 (5 bases). Germline CDR1 reads SGDLS; CDR2 reads YYNGEE. The CDR3 runs 15 residues. Trimming cost V 3 bases and J 7 bases, with 17 bases left between them. CDR3 region: CASSEQTAKSNEQFF. CDR3 nucleotide sequence: TGTGCCAGCAGCGAACAGACAGCCAAGAGTAATGAGCAGTTCTTC.

This chain links TRBV9 with TRBJ2-3; maybe TRBD2 (6 bases). V lost 3 bases to trimming and J lost 0 bases, with 8 bases between them. The CDR3 is 14 residues long. The germline gives CDR1 SGDLS, CDR2 YYNGEE. DNA of the CDR3: TGTGCCAGCAGCGGAGGGACTAGCACAGATACGCAGTATTTT. Amino acids: CASSGGTSTDTQYF.

This clone was found a few times. The V and J genes are TRBV6-1 and TRBJ2-3; 16 positions agree with TRBD2. The V segment lost 10 bases and the J segment 3 bases; nucleotides outside the gene matches: 7. Germline CDR1 MNHNS, CDR2 SASEGT. This CDR3 region has 16 residues. This chain's CDR3 is CATGTSGRAGTDTQYF. The CDR3 DNA sequence: TGTGCCACTGGGACTAGCGGGAGGGCGGGGACAGATACGCAGTATTTT.

J is TRBJ2-2 and V is TRBV18; TRBD1 aligns across 7 bases. The CDR3 contains 15 residues. Germline CDR1 and CDR2: KGHSH and LQKENI. After removal of 6 bases from V and 3 bases from J, the junction contained 7 bases not matched to a gene. This CDR3 reads CASSGTAHYTGELFF. CDR3 DNA: TGTGCCAGCTCCGGGACAGCGCATTACACCGGGGAGCTGTTTTTT. Full variable domain (missing parts from reference TRBV18 and TRBJ2-2): NAGVMQNPRHLVRRRGQEARLRCSPMKGHSHVYWYRQLPEEGLKFMVYLQKENIIDESGMPKERFSAEFPKEGPSILRIQQVVRGDSAAYFCASSGTAHYTGELFFGEGSRLTVL.

This clone came up a few times. A read error may account for a junction end that differs from germline. The gene calls are TRBV6-1 and TRBJ1-6, with 7 bases lining up with TRBD1. CDR1 and CDR2 from the germline V gene are MNHNS and SASEGT. The CDR3 length is 13 residues. CDR3 DNA: TGTACCAGCAGTATGGCAGGGGGTTCACCCCCCCACTTT. This encodes CTSSMAGGSPPHF.

Ten or more counts support this clone. The rearrangement joins TRBV20-1 to TRBJ2-3; D perhaps matches TRBD1 (5 bases). The V end was cut by 7 bases, the J end by 3 bases, with 14 bases between. Germline assignment: CDR1 DFQATT and CDR2 SNEGSKA (reference sequence). This CDR3 is built from 13 residues. The CDR3, as DNA: TGCAGTGGCCGAGACAGTACGACAGATACGCAGTATTTT. It encodes CSGRDSTTDTQYF.

There are many counts of this clone. This chain connects TRBV7-9 to TRBJ2-1; D ambiguous. Trimming removed 2 bases at V and 6 bases at J, with 14 bases between. The CDR3 length is 15 residues. CDR1 SEHNR and CDR2 FQNEAQ come from the germline V gene (reference sequence). In nucleotides, the CDR3 is TGTGCCAGCAGCTTAAACTGGGTATGGACCAATGAGCAGTTCTTC. Translation gives CASSLNWVWTNEQFF.

The gene calls are TRBV19 and TRBJ2-1; the match to TRBD1 covers 7 bases. The CDR3 extends over 16 amino acids. CDR1 and CDR2 from the germline V gene are LNHDA and SQIVND (reference sequence). V shed 5 bases and J 6 bases; nucleotides not matched to a gene: 13. The CDR3 DNA sequence: TGTGCCAGTAGTCCGGCCGGACAGGTCCTACGCAATGAGCAGTTCTTC. Residues: CASSPAGQVLRNEQFF.

The table lists this clone with a count of one. V gene TRBV4-2 combines with J gene TRBJ1-2; D unresolved. Germline assignment: CDR1 LGHNA and CDR2 YNFKEQ. CDR3 length equals 13 residues. V was cut by 1 base and J by 9 bases, with 12 bases left in between. This chain's CDR3 is CASSQGSGISYTF. Here the CDR3 DNA reads TGTGCCAGCAGCCAAGGCAGTGGGATTAGCTACACCTTC.

This CDR3 reads CASSDPAQGAAEQYF. The CDR3 DNA reads as TGTGCCAGCAGTGACCCGGCTCAGGGGGCGGCGGAGCAGTACTTC. The rearrangement links TRBV6-1 to TRBJ2-7, with 8 bases matching TRBD1. With 3 bases clipped from V and 7 bases from J, the junction kept 11 bases outside the gene matches. The CDR3 extends over 15 amino acids. Germline CDR1 and CDR2: MNHNS and SASEGT.

By share, this clone ranks as medium-sized. The V call is TRBV20-1, the J call TRBJ1-5; D gene ambiguous. CDR3 size: 14 residues. The V and J ends lost 1 base and 4 bases respectively, with 11 bases between them. The germline V gene has CDR1 DFQATT and CDR2 SNEGSKA (reference sequence). CDR3 DNA sequence: TGCAGTGCTAGAGTCGGAGCAGGTAATCAGCCCCAGCATTTT. It specifies CSARVGAGNQPQHF.

The rearrangement links TRBV5-1 to TRBJ2-1; D is perhaps TRBD2 (6 bases). V was pared by 6 bases and J by 8 bases, with 21 bases between. The CDR3 consists of 15 residues. Per germline, CDR1 SGHRS and CDR2 YFSETQ. Here the CDR3 reads CASKLAAGSRDEQFF. The CDR3 region has the DNA TGCGCCAGCAAACTCGCGGCGGGGTCTCGGGATGAGCAGTTCTTC. The full variable domain, in which reference TRBV5-1 and TRBJ2-1 provide the parts outside the CDR3, is KAGVTQTPRYLIKTRGQQVTLSCSPISGHRSVSWYQQTPGQGLQFLFEYFSETQRNKGNFPGRFSGRQFSNSRSEMNVSTLELGDSALYLCASKLAAGSRDEQFFGPGTRLTVL.

The chain uses TRBV30 and TRBJ1-5; tentative D call: TRBD1 (6 bases). This CDR3 comprises 13 residues. The V gene lost 0 bases and the J gene lost 7 bases, with 10 bases spanning the gap. Per the germline V gene, CDR1 is GTSNPN and CDR2 is SVGIG (reference sequence). In DNA, the CDR3 is TGTGCCTGGAGTGTACAGGGAGGACAGCCCCAGCATTTT. It codes for CAWSVQGGQPQHF.